This T cell receptor (beta chain) was observed in a study of blood T cell repertoires in COVID-19. Across the whole study: COVID-19 samples, acute and convalescent, were from the United States, Italy and Spain. In each case, the material was cDNA or gDNA derived from T cells, B-cell-depleted T cells, or PBMCs.

V lost 4 bases to trimming and J lost 2 bases, with 9 bases between them. The CDR3 extends over 14 amino acids. The germline CDR1 and CDR2 sequences are LGHDT and YNNKEL (reference sequence). Methods used by the authors: Reference gene primer amplification gave estimated nucleated cell counts. TCRdb's copy holds only in-frame clones and misses some; the assay was immunoSEQ multiplex PCR. That table supplies the V and J calls and clone size; D and trimming were determined from the DNA. The sample carries some 87,000 clones, over 60% recorded once. Specimen: peripheral blood. The chain combines TRBV3-1 (or the pseudogene TRBV3-2) with TRBJ2-4; tentatively, D is TRBD1 (6 bases). The source is a man aged 45-60 years who had recovered from COVID-19. CDR3 in amino acids: CASSPRGSKNIQYF. The CDR3 nucleotides are TGTGCCAGCAGCCCCAGGGGTTCCAAAAACATTCAGTACTTC.